This T cell receptor (beta chain) was obtained from a study of cytomegalovirus exposure and HLA in healthy donors. Germline CDR1 LNHDA, CDR2 SQIVND (reference sequence). The CDR3 has 15 residues. Trimming left V 4 bases short and J 3 bases short, with 13 bases between. PCR was performed using 60 Vbeta and 13 Jbeta primers. Sequencing used immunoSEQ multiplex PCR; TCRdb keeps in-frame clones, though not all of them. The sample shows 95,000 to 120,000 clones, about 80% of them seen only once. The source is a woman under 40 in good health and CMV-seropositive. The chain links TRBV19 to TRBJ1-5; D may be TRBD1 (6 bases). The sequencing sample was made of PBMCs. The CDR3 reads CASSKGVYTNQPQHF. CDR3 sequence (DNA): TGTGCCAGTAGTAAGGGGGTTTATACCAATCAGCCCCAGCATTTT.